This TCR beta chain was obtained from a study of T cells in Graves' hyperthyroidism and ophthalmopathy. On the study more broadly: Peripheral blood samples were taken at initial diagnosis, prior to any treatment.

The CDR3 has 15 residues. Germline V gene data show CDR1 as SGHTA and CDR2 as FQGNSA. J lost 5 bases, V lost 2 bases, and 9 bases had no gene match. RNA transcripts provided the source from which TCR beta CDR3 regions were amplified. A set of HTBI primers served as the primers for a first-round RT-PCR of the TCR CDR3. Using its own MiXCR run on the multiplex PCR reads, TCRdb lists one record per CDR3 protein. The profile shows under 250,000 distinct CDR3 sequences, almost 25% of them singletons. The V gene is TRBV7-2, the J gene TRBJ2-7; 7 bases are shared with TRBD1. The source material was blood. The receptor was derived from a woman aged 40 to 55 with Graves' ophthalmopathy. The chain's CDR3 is CASSLLQGEKNEQYF. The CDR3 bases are TGTGCCAGCAGCTTATTGCAGGGGGAGAAAAACGAGCAGTACTTC.